This TCR beta chain was identified in a study of CD8 T cells in ankylosing spondylitis. This clonotype occurred a few times. Its antigen is unidentified. Whole-study results and caveats: In synovial fluid and blood from reactive arthritis, some motif variants were previously reported. Disease-linked clones proved CD8+ and comparatively uncommon in peripheral blood.

Library preparation for TCR beta used quantitative 5'-RACE with molecular barcodes. A single record per CDR3 protein comes from TCRdb applying MiXCR to the 5' RACE reads. The sample comprises 350,000 or so distinct CDR3 sequences, roughly 15% of which are singletons, and approximately 1% rests with the top ten. The CDR3 covers 14 residues. V was clipped by 4 bases and J by 5 bases, with 15 bases between them. CDR1 is SGHKS, CDR2 YYEKEE, per germline (reference sequence). This TCR derives from a male donor with ankylosing spondylitis or in good health (not recorded which). V usage is TRBV5-5 and J usage is TRBJ1-1; no reliable D call. The material sequenced was blood, either unsorted or a sorted T cell fraction (not recorded which). CDR3 DNA: TGTGCCAGCAGCCCTTCATCCGGTGGAACTGAAGCTTTCTTT. Protein product: CASSPSSGGTEAFF.